One sample yielded the 18 T cell receptor beta chains listed below, sequenced in a study of beta chain features in type 1 diabetes. Study findings and constraints: All four CD4+ subsets of Type 1 diabetes patients contained TCRB CDR3s that were moderately but significantly shorter.

Expressed TCRB transcripts were sequenced after all isolated RNA was converted to cDNA. Here immunoSEQ multiplex PCR was the method, and the copy in TCRdb shows in-frame clones only, minus some. In the table there are 300,000 or so clones, less than 15% of which are singletons. Their antigens are not known. The sample taken for sequencing was naive CD4+ T cells from blood. Receptor source: a young woman with type 1 diabetes.

J is TRBJ1-1 and V is TRBV30; unclear D gene. Trimming removed 4 bases from V and 11 bases from J, with 14 bases in between. Germline values: CDR1 GTSNPN, CDR2 SVGIG (reference sequence). The length of the CDR3 is 11 residues. The CDR3 DNA reads TGTGCCTGGAATGGTTTCTCCGGGGCTTTCTTT. Amino acids: CAWNGFSGAFF. The entire variable domain, with the rest obtained from reference TRBV30 and TRBJ1-1, is as follows: SQTIHQWPATLVQPVGSPLSLECTVEGTSNPNLYWYRQAAGRGLQLLFYSVGIGQISSEVPQNLSASRPQDRQFILSSKKLLLSDSGFYLCAWNGFSGAFFGQGTRLTVV.

The J gene is TRBJ2-3, the V gene TRBV30; 11 bases map to TRBD1. Germline lookup yields CDR1 GTSNPN and CDR2 SVGIG (reference sequence). The V and J ends lost 2 bases and 1 base, in that order; junction bases with no gene match: 11. This CDR3 comprises 18 residues. In nucleotides, the CDR3 is TGTGCCTGGAGTCCACGCGTAGGGACAGGGGGAGGCACAGATACGCAGTATTTT. It encodes CAWSPRVGTGGGTDTQYF.

The CDR3 loop reads CASRLGHPFTEAFF. CDR3 bases: TGTGCCAGCAGGCTGGGACACCCGTTTACTGAAGCTTTCTTT. The chain has TRBV6-5 and TRBJ1-1; tentative D call: TRBD1 (6 bases). This CDR3 spans 14 amino acids. Germline CDR1 is MNHEY and CDR2 is SVGAGI. Trimming cost V 6 bases and J 5 bases, with 16 bases left between them.

The chain has TRBV5-1 and TRBJ2-2, with TRBD2 matching over 7 bases. V trimming: 1 base; J trimming: 5 bases; junction bases outside the gene matches: 14. This CDR3 contains 18 residues. Germline V lookup: CDR1 SGHRS, CDR2 YFSETQ. This chain's CDR3 is CASSLMASGGGWTGELFF. Written as DNA, the CDR3 is TGCGCCAGCAGCTTGATGGCTAGCGGAGGAGGTTGGACCGGGGAGCTGTTTTTT.

The rearrangement uses TRBV6-5 and TRBJ1-2, with a tentative D call TRBD1 (5 bases). The CDR3 totals 13 residues. Trimming removed 4 bases from V and 3 bases from J, with 9 bases in between. Per germline, CDR1 MNHEY and CDR2 SVGAGI. The CDR3 region has the DNA TGTGCCAGCAGTTTTGACAGAGACTATGGCTACACCTTC. Protein sequence: CASSFDRDYGYTF.

This clone was observed a handful of times. The chain carries TRBV6-6 and TRBJ1-5; the D gene is possibly TRBD1 (6 bases). Germline values: CDR1 MNHNY, CDR2 SVGAGI (reference sequence). This CDR3 is 14 amino acids long. V was cut by 2 bases and J by 1 base, with 6 bases left in between. CDR3 loop: CASSYGTSNQPQHF. CDR3 DNA: TGTGCCAGCAGTTACGGGACAAGCAATCAGCCCCAGCATTTT.

The chain links TRBV20-1 to TRBJ2-5; D is unclear. Germline V CDR1 and CDR2: DFQATT, SNEGSKA (reference sequence). The CDR3 covers 11 residues. V gave up 6 bases and J gave up 3 bases, with 8 bases separating them. CDR3 DNA sequence: TGCAGTGCGGCGGTGGAAGAGACCCAGTACTTC. It translates to CSAAVEETQYF.

J is TRBJ2-7 and V is TRBV4-2, with 9 bases matching TRBD1. The ends lost 1 base at V and 4 bases at J; junction bases unmatched: 11. The length of the CDR3 is 17 residues. Germline V gene lookup returns CDR1 LGHNA and CDR2 YNFKEQ. As DNA, the CDR3 is TGTGCCAGCAGCCAAGGCCGGCAGGGACAGGGTAGATACGAGCAGTACTTC. Protein sequence: CASSQGRQGQGRYEQYF.

V is TRBV11-2 and J is TRBJ2-7; D gene uncertain. Germline CDR1 reads SGHAT; CDR2 reads FQNNGV. Trimming took 1 base from V and 0 from J, leaving 7 bases between them. The CDR3 is made up of 14 amino acids. The CDR3 loop reads CASSLGLDSYEQYV. The CDR3 DNA is TGTGCCAGCAGCTTAGGGCTAGACTCCTACGAGCAGTACGTC.

This clone was picked up a small number of times. V gene TRBV7-8 combines with J gene TRBJ2-7; 9 bases map to TRBD2. The germline V gene encodes CDR1 SGHVS and CDR2 FQNEAQ. The length of the CDR3 is 17 residues. Unmatched junction bases numbered 10, after V lost 2 bases and J lost 2 bases. Here the CDR3 DNA reads TGTGCCAGCAGCTTAAAGGGGGGGCTAGCGGGACCCTACGAGCAGTACGTC. Translating it yields CASSLKGGLAGPYEQYV.

The chain couples TRBV2 to TRBJ2-4, with D tentatively TRBD2 (5 bases). V was shortened by 6 bases and J by 1 base, with 13 bases between the two germline ends. The germline CDR1 and CDR2 sequences are SNHLY and FYNNEI. The length of the CDR3 is 15 residues. CDR3: CASRLGLAAKNIQYF. In DNA, the CDR3 is TGTGCCAGCAGACTAGGCTTAGCGGCCAAAAACATTCAGTACTTC.

Only a few counts were recorded for this clone. The chain employs TRBV30 and TRBJ2-1; TRBD2 matches at 7 bases. There are 16 residues in the CDR3. J was trimmed by 1 base and V by 3 bases; bases with no gene match: 9. Germline V gene data show CDR1 as GTSNPN and CDR2 as SVGIG (reference sequence). Here the CDR3 reads CAWSGEGLGSYNEQFF. CDR3 bases: TGTGCCTGGAGCGGGGAGGGCCTAGGGTCCTACAATGAGCAGTTCTTC.

The chain joins TRBV4-1 to TRBJ1-4, with D unclear. Deletions cut 0 bases from V and 8 bases from J, with 16 bases between. CDR3 size: 16 residues. Germline V lookup: CDR1 MGHRA, CDR2 YSYEKL. The CDR3 region is CASSQDSRASEEKLFF. The DNA for the CDR3 is TGCGCCAGCAGCCAAGATTCGAGGGCTTCAGAGGAAAAACTGTTTTTT.

The chain recombines TRBV11-2 with TRBJ2-1, with a tentative D call TRBD2 (5 bases). The germline V and J ends were trimmed by 8 bases and 4 bases, with 15 bases remaining between them. CDR1 SGHAT and CDR2 FQNNGV come from the germline V gene. This CDR3 has 14 residues. Here the CDR3 DNA reads TGTGCCAGCCGAGTGAGGGAAGGGTACAATGAGCAGTTCTTC. Amino acid sequence: CASRVREGYNEQFF.

Notes on this clone: Other nucleotide sequences in the sample specify the same CDR3. The chain uses TRBV7-2 and TRBJ2-7, with 10 bases identical to TRBD1. This CDR3 is built from 14 residues. Germline-derived CDR1 and CDR2 are SGHTA and FQGNSA. J gave up 4 bases and V 5 bases, and 5 bases lay outside the gene matches. The CDR3 is CASSLGTGAYEQYF. CDR3 nucleotide sequence: TGTGCCAGCAGCCTCGGGACAGGGGCATACGAGCAGTACTTC.

The J gene is TRBJ1-2, the V gene TRBV19; 8 bases align to TRBD1. The germline gives CDR1 LNHDA, CDR2 SQIVND (reference sequence). The CDR3 length is 15 residues. V dropped 6 bases and J dropped 2; count of bases not matched to a gene: 8. DNA of the CDR3: TGTGCCAGTAGCCGCCGGGACAGGCCGAACTATGGCTACACCTTC. It encodes CASSRRDRPNYGYTF.

A few counts support this clone. The chain combines TRBV5-1 with TRBJ1-2, with a tentative D call TRBD1 (5 bases). The CDR3 loop spans 11 amino acids. V lost 5 bases and J 12 bases, leaving 14 bases between the germline ends. Looked up from germline, CDR1 is SGHRS and CDR2 is YFSETQ. The CDR3 sequence is CASSAGGYHTF. The CDR3, as DNA: TGCGCCAGCAGTGCCGGGGGGTACCACACCTTC.

The chain uses TRBV28 and TRBJ2-7; TRBD2 is a possible D gene (5 bases). The germline V and J ends were trimmed by 8 bases and 5 bases, with 19 bases remaining between them. From germline, CDR1 is MDHEN and CDR2 SYDVKM. The CDR3 totals 14 residues. Here the CDR3 DNA reads TGTGCCAGCCATAGTGGGAGTATCAGCCACGAGCAGTACTTC. It specifies CASHSGSISHEQYF.